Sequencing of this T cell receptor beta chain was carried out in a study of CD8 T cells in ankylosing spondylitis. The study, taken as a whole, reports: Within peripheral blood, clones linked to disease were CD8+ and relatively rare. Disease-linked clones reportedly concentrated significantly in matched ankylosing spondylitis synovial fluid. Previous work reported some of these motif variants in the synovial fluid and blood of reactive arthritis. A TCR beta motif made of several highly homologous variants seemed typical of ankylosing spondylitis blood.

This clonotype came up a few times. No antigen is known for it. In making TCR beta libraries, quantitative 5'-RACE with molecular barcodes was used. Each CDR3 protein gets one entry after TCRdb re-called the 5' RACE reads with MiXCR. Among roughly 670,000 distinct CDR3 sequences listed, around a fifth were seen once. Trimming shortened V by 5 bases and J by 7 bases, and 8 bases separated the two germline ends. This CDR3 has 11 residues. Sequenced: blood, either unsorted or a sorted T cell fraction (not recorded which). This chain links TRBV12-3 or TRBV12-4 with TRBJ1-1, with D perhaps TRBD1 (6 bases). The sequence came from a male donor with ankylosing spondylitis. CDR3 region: CASSGRGEAFF. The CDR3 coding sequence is TGTGCCAGCAGTGGCAGGGGTGAAGCTTTCTTT.